These 15 T cell receptor beta chains were all obtained from the same sample, sequenced in a study of blood T cell repertoires in COVID-19. Some clones are missing from TCRdb's copy, which holds only in-frame ones; the method was immunoSEQ multiplex PCR. The repertoire includes around 150,000 clones, 85% of them detected once, and 2.5% to 4% sits in the top ten. Material for sequencing was peripheral blood. Receptor source: a human donor with acute or convalescent COVID-19. The donor label of this sample is uncertain.

The chain has TRBV10-1 and TRBJ2-2; D uncertain. The CDR3 is made up of 12 amino acids. Germline loops: CDR1 WNHNN, CDR2 SYGVQD (reference sequence). Trimming removed 6 bases at V and 1 base at J, with 3 bases between. CDR3 nucleotides: TGCGCCAGCAGCCGGAACACCGGGGAGCTGTTTTTT. It encodes CASSRNTGELFF.

The chain links TRBV2 to TRBJ2-2, with 8 bases identical to TRBD1. Germline V gene data show CDR1 as SNHLY and CDR2 as FYNNEI. This CDR3 comprises 15 residues. V lost 7 bases to trimming and J lost 0 bases; unmatched junction nucleotides: 4. The CDR3 DNA is TGTGCCAGCATCCGGGACAGGTCGAACACCGGGGAGCTGTTTTTT. This codes for CASIRDRSNTGELFF.

The chain has TRBV18 and TRBJ1-3; 7 bases fit TRBD1. This CDR3 is built from 15 residues. V was clipped by 3 bases and J by 2 bases; unmatched bases: 4. CDR1 KGHSH and CDR2 LQKENI come from the germline V gene. CDR3 nucleotides: TGTGCCAGCTCACCCGACAGGGCCGCTGGAAACACCATATATTTT. It codes for CASSPDRAAGNTIYF. The full variable domain, completed using reference TRBV18 and TRBJ1-3, is NAGVMQNPRHLVRRRGQEARLRCSPMKGHSHVYWYRQLPEEGLKFMVYLQKENIIDESGMPKERFSAEFPKEGPSILRIQQVVRGDSAAYFCASSPDRAAGNTIYFGEGSWLTVV.

The chain joins TRBV7-9 to TRBJ2-7; TRBD1 is a possible D gene (5 bases). The CDR3 has 13 residues. The germline V gene encodes CDR1 SEHNR and CDR2 FQNEAQ (reference sequence). Deletions cut 0 bases from V and 6 bases from J, with 9 bases between. The CDR3 sequence: CASSLAGASEQYF. The DNA for the CDR3 is TGTGCCAGCAGCTTAGCTGGGGCTAGCGAGCAGTACTTC.

The rearrangement links TRBV5-1 to TRBJ2-2; no reliable D call. CDR1 and CDR2 from the germline V gene are SGHRS and YFSETQ. V was shortened by 2 bases and J by 2 bases, with 13 bases between the two germline ends. The CDR3 extends over 16 amino acids. The CDR3 DNA sequence: TGCGCCAGCAGCTTACAACCCCTTTTAAACACCGGGGAGCTGTTTTTT. Translated, it gives CASSLQPLLNTGELFF.

This chain joins TRBV5-1 and TRBJ1-1, with a possible D match to TRBD1 (6 bases). Germline CDR1 is SGHRS and CDR2 is YFSETQ. CDR3 length: 13 residues. Trimming pared 5 bases from V and 1 base from J, leaving 9 bases between. The CDR3 DNA is TGCGCCAGCAGGGGGGCCGGGAACACTGAAGCTTTCTTT. Encoded protein: CASRGAGNTEAFF.

The V and J genes are TRBV21-1 and TRBJ2-7; the D call TRBD1 from the table was never checked on the DNA. TRBV21-1 is tagged as a pseudogene. The CDR3 covers 16 residues. The CDR3 here is CASSRRTGGPYYEQYF. The CDR3 DNA follows: TGTGCCAGCAGCAGACGAACAGGGGGCCCTTACTACGAGCAGTACTTC.

The chain joins TRBV12-5 to TRBJ1-1, with a possible D match to TRBD1 (5 bases). In germline, CDR1 is LGHNT, CDR2 FRNRAP. The CDR3 sequence is 15 residues long. V was clipped by 6 bases and J by 1 base, with 15 bases between them. This CDR3 reads CASGLTQGGNTEAFF. The DNA of the CDR3 is TGTGCTAGTGGCCTTACTCAGGGAGGGAACACTGAAGCTTTCTTT.

The V gene is TRBV18, the J gene TRBJ1-2, with TRBD1 as a possible D gene (6 bases). This CDR3 contains 14 residues. V lost 3 bases and J lost 2, with 10 bases in between. Looked up from germline, CDR1 is KGHSH and CDR2 is LQKENI. CDR3 loop: CASSPAGVNYGYTF. CDR3 coding DNA: TGTGCCAGCTCACCGGCAGGGGTAAACTATGGCTACACCTTC.

The chain has TRBV28 and TRBJ2-7, with D possibly matching TRBD1 (5 bases). V was cut by 3 bases and J by 1 base, with 13 bases left in between. Germline CDR1 MDHEN, CDR2 SYDVKM. The CDR3 spans 15 residues. DNA of the CDR3: TGTGCCAGCAGTTTTAATCTTCGACAGTCCTACGAGCAGTACTTC. The encoded protein is CASSFNLRQSYEQYF.

The genes are TRBV24-1 and TRBJ2-1, with D perhaps TRBD2 (6 bases). In germline, CDR1 is KGHDR, CDR2 SFDVKD. This CDR3 is built from 16 residues. The V gene lost 4 bases and the J gene lost 8 bases, with 20 bases spanning the gap. CDR3 sequence reads: CATSDTPGEEYDEQFF. As DNA, the CDR3 is TGTGCCACCAGTGACACGCCGGGAGAGGAGTACGATGAGCAGTTCTTC.

The genes are TRBV14 and TRBJ1-2; possible D gene TRBD1, 6 bases. Per the germline V gene, CDR1 is SGHDN and CDR2 is FVKESK. V was pared by 4 bases and J by 7 bases, with 13 bases between. This CDR3 is 13 amino acids long. The CDR3 DNA is TGTGCCAGCAGCCCCACAGGGACGGGTGGCTACACCTTC. Translating it yields CASSPTGTGGYTF.

The chain joins TRBV9 to TRBJ2-1, with 12 bases aligning to TRBD1. CDR1 and CDR2 from the germline V gene are SGDLS and YYNGEE. V was clipped by 8 bases and J by 9 bases; unmatched bases: 9. The CDR3 runs to 14 residues. The CDR3 region has the DNA TGTGCCAGTACCGGGACAGGGGGCATTGGTGAGCAGTTCTTC. Its protein product is CASTGTGGIGEQFF.

The rearrangement links TRBV3-1 (or the pseudogene TRBV3-2) to TRBJ1-5; no reliable D call. V gave up 4 bases and J gave up 0 bases, with 7 bases separating them. The V gene's germline CDR1 is LGHDT and CDR2 YNNKEL (reference sequence). The CDR3 contains 14 residues. This chain's CDR3 is CASSLTISNQPQHF. The DNA of the CDR3 is TGTGCCAGCAGCCTAACAATTAGCAATCAGCCCCAGCATTTT.

This clone was seen a single time. The junction departs from the called germline gene at one end, perhaps through a read error. This chain joins TRBV4-1 and TRBJ1-3; 10 bases match TRBD1. The germline CDR1 and CDR2 sequences are MGHRA and YSYEKL. The CDR3 sequence is 15 residues long. CDR3 DNA: TGCGCCAGCAGCCAACTCTCCGGGACAGGGGCCCCACTTCACTTT. Residues: CASSQLSGTGAPLHF.